What follows is one T cell receptor beta chain and its context. Authors' processing steps: Scientists estimated how many nucleated cells there were by amplifying reference gene primers. Here immunoSEQ multiplex PCR was the method, and the copy in TCRdb shows in-frame clones only, minus some. The DNA was the basis for D and trimming; V, J and clone size are from that table. The table has about 48,000 clones, about nine tenths seen once. The data were obtained in a study of blood T cell repertoires in COVID-19. Study in general: Researchers got acute and convalescent COVID-19 samples from the United States, Italy and Spain.

CDR3 length: 16 residues. Germline V gene data show CDR1 as SGHTA and CDR2 as FQGNSA. The V gene lost 8 bases and the J gene lost 3 bases, with 20 bases spanning the gap. V is TRBV7-2 and J is TRBJ1-5, with no clear D. This TCR was sampled from a man in his sixties or seventies with acute or convalescent COVID-19. Material for sequencing was peripheral blood. The CDR3 DNA is TGTGCCAGCGCTGGTCAAGCTTTGAGGATCAATCAGCCCCAGCATTTT. It translates to CASAGQALRINQPQHF.